The sequence of this TCR beta chain was determined in a study of cytomegalovirus exposure and HLA in healthy donors. Study context: Researchers previously reported finding some 110 million unique TCR beta sequences from approximately 200 million T cells. Study-level results: Relative to equally common others, HLA-associated TCR beta chains showed greater clonal expansion in a later analysis. In a later analysis, an Asian-associated ancestry cluster reportedly showed fewer N-insertions than the roughly 710-donor mean.

The V and J ends lost 4 bases and 2 bases, in that order; junction bases with no gene match: 3. Germline V CDR1 and CDR2: LGHNT, FRNRAP. There are 15 residues in the CDR3. On this clone itself: Its specificity is unknown.

It was with 60 Vbeta and 13 Jbeta primers that the PCR ran. Here immunoSEQ multiplex PCR was the method, and the copy in TCRdb shows in-frame clones only, minus some. The sample contains 150,000 to 200,000 clones, around 80% of which appear only once. Healthy bone marrow donors made up the cohort. Sequencing input: PBMCs. The chain joins TRBV12-5 to TRBJ2-1; TRBD2 matches at 9 bases. The receptor comes from a man aged 40-55 years in good health and CMV-seronegative. CDR3 coding DNA: TGTGCTAGTGGTTCCGGACTAGCGACCTACAATGAGCAGTTCTTC. Translating it yields CASGSGLATYNEQFF. The full variable domain, rest sourced from reference TRBV12-5 and TRBJ2-1, is DARVTQTPRHKVTEMGQEVTMRCQPILGHNTVFWYRQTMMQGLELLAYFRNRAPLDDSGMPKDRFSAEMPDATLATLKIQPSEPRDSAVYFCASGSGLATYNEQFFGPGTRLTVL.